Presented here are 27 T cell receptor beta chains from one specimen sequenced in a study of blood T cell repertoires in COVID-19. TCRdb's copy holds only in-frame clones and misses some; the assay was immunoSEQ multiplex PCR. The sample carries around 250,000 clones, 86% recorded once. Sequenced sample: peripheral blood. These receptors all come from a woman under 40 with active or convalescent COVID-19.

The chain links TRBV7-8 to TRBJ2-7, with a possible D match to TRBD1 (6 bases). The CDR3 sequence is 14 residues long. CDR1 and CDR2 from the germline V gene are SGHVS and FQNEAQ. V lost 5 bases, J lost 1 base, and 12 bases lay in between. The chain's CDR3 is CASSILQGSYEQYF. CDR3 bases: TGTGCCAGCAGCATCCTCCAGGGGTCCTACGAGCAGTACTTC.

The V and J genes are TRBV12-3 or TRBV12-4 and TRBJ2-1, with D possibly being TRBD2 (5 bases). Trimming stripped 3 bases from V and 4 bases from J, with 7 bases between. This CDR3 contains 13 residues. CDR3 sequence (DNA): TGTGCCAGCAGTTTCGGGGTTTACAATGAGCAGTTCTTC. Residues: CASSFGVYNEQFF.

The chain joins TRBV30 to TRBJ2-1; D is unresolved. The CDR3 totals 15 residues. Germline V lookup: CDR1 GTSNPN, CDR2 SVGIG (reference sequence). Trimming shortened V by 0 bases and J by 0 bases, and 9 bases separated the two germline ends. The chain's CDR3 is CAWSVGAGSYNEQFF. CDR3 DNA sequence: TGTGCCTGGAGTGTGGGCGCAGGCTCCTACAATGAGCAGTTCTTC.

The CDR3 loop is CASRSSGGAGDTQYF. DNA of the CDR3: TGTGCCAGCAGGTCTAGCGGGGGGGCGGGAGATACGCAGTATTTT. The genes are TRBV6-5 and TRBJ2-3; 12 bases match TRBD2. In germline, CDR1 is MNHEY, CDR2 SVGAGI. The CDR3 is 15 amino acids. With 6 bases clipped from V and 5 bases from J, the junction kept 6 bases outside the gene matches.

The CDR3 coding sequence is TGCGCCAGCAGTCCCAGACTAGCGGGGGACACCGGGGAGCTGTTTTTT. As protein: CASSPRLAGDTGELFF. The chain uses TRBV5-1 and TRBJ2-2, with TRBD2 matching 12 bases. CDR1 is SGHRS and CDR2 is YFSETQ in the germline V gene. The junction had 5 bases not matched to a gene; V was cut back by 5 bases and J by 3 bases. The CDR3 is 16 residues long.

The chain combines TRBV6-5 with TRBJ1-2; 7 bases are a match to TRBD1. Germline V lookup: CDR1 MNHEY, CDR2 SVGAGI. V lost 8 bases, J lost 4 bases, and 7 bases stayed unmatched. The CDR3 runs 13 residues. The chain's CDR3 is CASVVGTVYGYTF. CDR3 coding DNA: TGTGCCAGCGTGGTTGGGACAGTCTATGGCTACACCTTC.

The V gene is TRBV15, the J gene TRBJ1-6; TRBD1 agrees at 7 bases. The CDR3 loop spans 15 amino acids. Germline CDR1 reads LNHNV; CDR2 reads YYDKDF (reference sequence). After removal of 0 bases from V and 7 bases from J, the junction contained 3 bases not matched to a gene. The DNA of the CDR3 is TGTGCCACCAGCAGAGATCAGGGGGGAAATTCACCCCTCCACTTT. This codes for CATSRDQGGNSPLHF.

The rearrangement uses TRBV19 and TRBJ1-4; 7 nucleotides align to TRBD1. CDR3 length equals 13 residues. The germline CDR1 and CDR2 sequences are LNHDA and SQIVND (reference sequence). V was pared by 8 bases and J by 8 bases, with 8 bases of the junction left unmatched. Here the CDR3 reads CASSDRAGEKLFF. In DNA form, the CDR3 reads TGTGCCAGTTCAGACAGGGCCGGGGAAAAACTGTTTTTT.

A remark on this clone: The junction departs from the called germline gene at one end, perhaps through a read error. The chain is built from TRBV6-1 and TRBJ2-5; 9 positions match TRBD2. Germline V gene lookup returns CDR1 MNHNS and CDR2 SASEGT. The CDR3 totals 14 residues. CDR3 amino acids: CASNEGTSWETQYF. DNA for the CDR3: TGTGCCAGCAATGAAGGGACTAGCTGGGAGACCCAGTACTTC.

There are a few counts of this clone. The rearrangement joins TRBV27 to TRBJ2-1; 10 bases align to TRBD2. Germline lookup yields CDR1 MNHEY and CDR2 SMNVEV (reference sequence). J lost 0 bases, V lost 2 bases, and 10 bases had no gene match. This CDR3 spans 19 amino acids. This CDR3 reads CASSLRGLAGAASYNEQFF. CDR3 coding DNA: TGTGCCAGCAGTTTAAGGGGGCTAGCGGGGGCCGCCTCCTACAATGAGCAGTTCTTC.

The V gene is TRBV20-1, the J gene TRBJ2-7; D might be TRBD1 (5 bases). This CDR3 is 12 amino acids long. Trimming removed 3 bases at V and 6 bases at J, with 12 bases between. Germline CDR1 DFQATT, CDR2 SNEGSKA (reference sequence). The CDR3 loop reads CSASRQGAEQYF. In nucleotides, the CDR3 is TGCAGTGCTAGTCGCCAAGGGGCCGAGCAGTACTTC.

The chain uses TRBV5-1 and TRBJ2-7; TRBD1 agrees at 8 bases. The CDR3 runs to 15 residues. V was pared by 0 bases and J by 5 bases, with 7 bases of the junction left unmatched. Germline assignment: CDR1 SGHRS and CDR2 YFSETQ. As DNA, the CDR3 is TGCGCCAGCAGCTTGGCCGGACAGGGTACCCACGAGCAGTACTTC. This codes for CASSLAGQGTHEQYF.

V usage is TRBV6-5 and J usage is TRBJ2-1, with D uncertain. The CDR3 contains 13 residues. Trimming shortened V by 7 bases and J by 3 bases, and 10 bases separated the two germline ends. Per the germline V gene, CDR1 is MNHEY and CDR2 is SVGAGI. CDR3 bases: TGTGCCAGCACCCCATGGAGCTACAATGAGCAGTTCTTC. Translation gives CASTPWSYNEQFF.

The CDR3 DNA follows: TGTGCCAGCAGCTCTGGACTAGCGGGGTACAATGAGCAGTTCTTC. Protein: CASSSGLAGYNEQFF. This chain uses TRBV11-3 with TRBJ2-1, with TRBD2 matching over 12 bases. This CDR3 has 15 amino acids. In germline, CDR1 is SGHNT, CDR2 YENEEA. J was trimmed by 4 bases and V by 4 bases; bases with no gene match: 2.

The rearrangement links TRBV30 to TRBJ1-6; D gene unclear. The CDR3 loop spans 12 amino acids. Germline lookup yields CDR1 GTSNPN and CDR2 SVGIG (reference sequence). The germline V and J ends were trimmed by 7 bases and 2 bases, with 6 bases remaining between them. CDR3 sequence: CASDTYNSPLHF. For the CDR3, the DNA is TGTGCCTCCGACACCTATAATTCACCCCTCCACTTT.

The genes are TRBV7-9 and TRBJ2-7; D possibly corresponds to TRBD2 (6 bases). Trimming took off 11 bases at V and 7 bases at J, with 15 bases between the two ends. CDR3 length: 11 amino acids. Per the germline V gene, CDR1 is SEHNR and CDR2 is FQNEAQ (reference sequence). The CDR3 DNA sequence: TGTGCCTCCGGAAGGGAGGAAGAGCAGTACTTC. Amino acid sequence: CASGREEEQYF.

The V gene is TRBV7-9, the J gene TRBJ2-2; 7 bases fit TRBD1. J lost 9 bases, V lost 5 bases, and 15 bases had no gene match. This CDR3 is built from 16 residues. CDR1 is SEHNR, CDR2 FQNEAQ, per germline (reference sequence). Here the CDR3 reads CASSPVGTAGPRELFF. CDR3 DNA sequence: TGTGCCAGCAGCCCGGTGGGGACAGCCGGTCCTCGGGAGCTGTTTTTT.

The V call is TRBV24-1, the J call TRBJ2-2, with D perhaps matching TRBD2 (6 bases). With 0 bases removed from V and 5 bases from J, the gap between germline ends came to 12 bases. The CDR3 runs to 16 residues. Germline values: CDR1 KGHDR, CDR2 SFDVKD. The CDR3 loop is CATSDLPGEGTGELFF. DNA of the CDR3: TGTGCCACCAGTGATTTGCCGGGAGAGGGAACCGGGGAGCTGTTTTTT.

V gene TRBV6-5 combines with J gene TRBJ2-1, with D possibly matching TRBD1 (5 bases). V lost 2 bases and J 4 bases, leaving 9 bases between the germline ends. The V gene's germline CDR1 is MNHEY and CDR2 SVGAGI. The CDR3 length is 14 residues. The CDR3 loop is CASSYQDTYNEQFF. The CDR3 DNA is TGTGCCAGCAGTTACCAGGACACATACAATGAGCAGTTCTTC.

J is TRBJ1-1 and V is TRBV6-1; 7 bases align to TRBD1. The V gene end was trimmed by 2 bases and the J gene end by 0 bases; junction bases not matched to a gene: 12. The germline V gene encodes CDR1 MNHNS and CDR2 SASEGT. This CDR3 spans 18 amino acids. The CDR3 DNA reads TGTGCCAGCAGTGAAATTGGAAAGGGGGCAACGCTGAACACTGAAGCTTTCTTT. It encodes CASSEIGKGATLNTEAFF.

This clone has just a few counts. V usage is TRBV6-2 or TRBV6-3 and J usage is TRBJ2-5; TRBD2 is a possible D gene (5 bases). Trimming removed 4 bases from V and 3 bases from J, with 12 bases in between. Germline V gene data show CDR1 as MNHEY and CDR2 as SVGEGT. The CDR3 runs 14 residues. CDR3 sequence: CASSSQRAKETQYF. The CDR3, as DNA: TGTGCCAGCAGTTCCCAGAGGGCGAAAGAGACCCAGTACTTC.

V is TRBV19 and J is TRBJ1-2; D call uncertain. V shed 1 base and J shed 10 bases, with 10 bases lying between them. The CDR3 runs 12 residues. From germline, CDR1 is LNHDA and CDR2 SQIVND (reference sequence). CDR3 amino acids: CASSIGALLYTF. As DNA, the CDR3 is TGTGCCAGTAGTATAGGGGCCCTGCTCTACACCTTC.

V gene TRBV7-9 combines with J gene TRBJ2-1; 9 bases are shared with TRBD1. CDR3 length: 13 residues. Germline V gives CDR1 SEHNR, CDR2 FQNEAQ (reference sequence). The ends lost 5 bases at V and 8 bases at J; junction bases unmatched: 4. The CDR3: CASSRTGVDEQFF. The DNA of the CDR3 is TGTGCCAGCAGCAGGACAGGGGTCGATGAGCAGTTCTTC.

The chain recombines TRBV10-3 with TRBJ1-1, with TRBD1 matching over 8 bases. The CDR3 loop spans 14 amino acids. Germline values: CDR1 ENHRY, CDR2 SYGVKD. Germline trimming cut 6 bases from V and 10 bases from J; bases unmatched to any gene: 13. The CDR3 sequence: CAIRSMTGDLVAFF. The CDR3 region has the DNA TGTGCCATCAGGTCCATGACAGGGGATCTTGTAGCTTTCTTT.

The CDR3 region is CASSYGVAGAGNEQFF. The DNA for the CDR3 is TGTGCCAGCAGTTACGGGGTAGCGGGTGCTGGGAATGAGCAGTTCTTC. The gene calls are TRBV6-2 or TRBV6-3 and TRBJ2-1; TRBD2 matches at 7 bases. The trim removed 2 bases at V and 7 bases at J, leaving 11 bases unmatched. This CDR3 spans 16 amino acids. CDR1 and CDR2 from the germline V gene are MNHEY and SVGEGT.

This clone was observed a handful of times. J is TRBJ2-5 and V is TRBV7-8; D is possibly TRBD1 (5 bases). Germline V gene data show CDR1 as SGHVS and CDR2 as FQNEAQ. This CDR3 is built from 13 residues. The V gene lost 10 bases and the J gene lost 7 bases, with 19 bases spanning the gap. The CDR3 sequence: CATREGELRTQYF. For the CDR3, the DNA is TGTGCCACCCGCGAAGGGGAATTGCGGACCCAGTACTTC.

The chain carries TRBV7-8 and TRBJ2-5, with a weak D call TRBD2 (6 bases). Trimming took off 3 bases at V and 1 base at J, with 12 bases between the two ends. The CDR3 has 15 residues. The germline V gene has CDR1 SGHVS and CDR2 FQNEAQ. This chain's CDR3 is CASSLGRRGQETQYF. The CDR3 DNA reads as TGTGCCAGCAGCTTGGGACGGAGGGGCCAAGAGACCCAGTACTTC. Variable domain in full (rest from reference TRBV7-8 and TRBJ2-5): GAGVSQSPRYKVAKRGQDVALRCDPISGHVSLFWYQQALGQGPEFLTYFQNEAQLDKSGLPSDRFFAERPEGSVSTLKIQRTQQEDSAVYLCASSLGRRGQETQYFGPGTRLLVL.